Listed below are T cell receptor beta chains from one sample, sequenced in a study of blood T cell repertoires in COVID-19. Produced via immunoSEQ multiplex PCR; TCRdb's table is partial and in-frame only. The table has some 45,000 clones, approximately 80% seen once. The sequencing sample was made of peripheral blood. The receptor set was obtained from a man aged 65 to 79 with acute or convalescent COVID-19. Each CDR3 is given with its conserved first and last residue. D genes are given only for firm matches. Only part of the rows carry a size: once, few, many, or a class if the clone is expanded.

>TRBV27|.|TRBJ2-2|.
CASSFNPGELFF
TGTGCCAGCAGTTTTAATCCCGGGGAGCTGTTTTTT
>TRBV7-8|.|TRBJ1-1|TRBD1
CASSLNRGLAFF
TGTGCCAGCAGCTTAAACAGGGGGTTAGCTTTCTTT
>TRBV7-8|.|TRBJ2-2|TRBD1
CASSLRRDRGWAGELFF
TGTGCCAGCAGCTTGAGACGCGACAGGGGGTGGGCCGGGGAGCTGTTTTTT
>TRBV18|.|TRBJ1-2|TRBD1
CASSPDRGLGYTF
TGTGCCAGCTCACCAGACAGGGGGCTCGGCTACACCTTC
>TRBV6-2/TRBV6-3|few|TRBJ1-1|.
CASSYPGVGTEAFF
TGTGCCAGCAGTTACCCCGGGGTTGGCACTGAAGCTTTCTTT
>TRBV4-3|.|TRBJ2-7|.
CASSQDTQRAEQYF
TGCGCCAGCAGCCAAGACACCCAGCGGGCGGAGCAGTACTTC
>TRBV5-8|once|TRBJ1-2|TRBD1
CASSRGQEGYGYTF
TGTGCCAGCAGCAGGGGACAGGAGGGCTATGGCTACACCTTC
>TRBV29-1|.|TRBJ1-1|.
CSVEDGYGVSTEAFF
TGCAGCGTTGAAGATGGGTATGGAGTGAGCACTGAAGCTTTCTTT
>TRBV3-1/TRBV3-2|.|TRBJ1-1|.
CASRTTGIGSDTEAFF
TGTGCCAGCAGGACAACAGGTATAGGCTCGGACACTGAAGCTTTCTTT
>TRBV5-6|.|TRBJ1-2|.
CASSSFYGYTF
TGTGCCAGCAGCTCGTTCTATGGCTACACCTTC
>TRBV5-4|.|TRBJ1-2|TRBD1
CASRSGQGRYGYTF
TGTGCCAGCAGATCCGGACAGGGCCGTTATGGCTACACCTTC
>TRBV6-5|.|TRBJ1-2|.
CASSYKQVYGYTF
TGTGCCAGCAGTTACAAACAGGTCTATGGCTACACCTTC
>TRBV7-8|once|TRBJ1-2|.
CASSLAQGPYGYTF
TGTGCCAGCAGCTTAGCACAGGGACCCTATGGCTACACCTTC
>TRBV4-2|.|TRBJ2-4|.
CASSQGPAGNIQYF
TGTGCCAGCAGCCAAGGTCCCGCAGGAAACATTCAGTACTTC
>TRBV5-6|once|TRBJ1-2|.
CASSFLGSYGYTF
TGTGCCAGCAGCTTCCTGGGGAGCTATGGCTACACCTTC
>TRBV14|.|TRBJ2-7|.
CASSVHDEQYF
TGTGCCAGCAGCGTACACGACGAGCAGTACTTC
>TRBV28|few|TRBJ1-2|TRBD1
CASTLMNWDRGDGYTF
TGTGCCAGTACATTAATGAATTGGGACAGGGGAGATGGCTACACCTTC
>TRBV28|many|TRBJ1-2|TRBD1
CASTFRTGGKNYGYTF
TGTGCCAGCACCTTCCGGACAGGGGGGAAGAACTATGGCTACACCTTC
>TRBV4-3|.|TRBJ2-3|.
CASSQDILGGTDTQYF
TGCGCCAGCAGCCAAGATATTTTAGGAGGGACAGATACGCAGTATTTT
>TRBV7-8|.|TRBJ1-5|.
CASTLIGGSNQPQHF
TGTGCCAGCACCTTAATAGGGGGTAGCAATCAGCCCCAGCATTTT
>TRBV5-1|once|TRBJ1-1|.
CASSENPGNTEAFF
TGCGCCAGCAGCGAGAACCCAGGGAACACTGAAGCTTTCTTT
>TRBV27|.|TRBJ1-6|TRBD1
CASSFMTGSGSPLHF
TGTGCCAGCAGTTTTATGACAGGGTCGGGTTCACCCCTCCACTTT
>TRBV7-3|.|TRBJ1-1|.
CASSLQANTEAFF
TGTGCCAGCAGCCTCCAGGCCAACACTGAAGCTTTCTTT
>TRBV5-1|.|TRBJ1-3|.
CASSLRSSSGNTIYF
TGCGCCAGCAGCTTGCGGTCAAGCTCTGGAAACACCATATATTTT
>TRBV20-1|.|TRBJ2-1|.
CSAPVGGSQFF
TGCAGTGCTCCCGTGGGGGGATCACAGTTCTTC
>TRBV29-1|.|TRBJ1-1|.
CSASRGGHTEAFF
TGCAGCGCCAGCAGGGGTGGGCACACTGAAGCTTTCTTT
>TRBV6-2/TRBV6-3|.|TRBJ2-5|.
CASSTLTGQETQYF
TGTGCCAGCAGCACTCTGACAGGTCAAGAGACCCAGTACTTC
>TRBV3-1/TRBV3-2|.|TRBJ1-6|.
CASSQGATLLYNSPLHF
TGTGCCAGCAGCCAGGGGGCGACACTTCTTTATAATTCACCCCTCCACTTT